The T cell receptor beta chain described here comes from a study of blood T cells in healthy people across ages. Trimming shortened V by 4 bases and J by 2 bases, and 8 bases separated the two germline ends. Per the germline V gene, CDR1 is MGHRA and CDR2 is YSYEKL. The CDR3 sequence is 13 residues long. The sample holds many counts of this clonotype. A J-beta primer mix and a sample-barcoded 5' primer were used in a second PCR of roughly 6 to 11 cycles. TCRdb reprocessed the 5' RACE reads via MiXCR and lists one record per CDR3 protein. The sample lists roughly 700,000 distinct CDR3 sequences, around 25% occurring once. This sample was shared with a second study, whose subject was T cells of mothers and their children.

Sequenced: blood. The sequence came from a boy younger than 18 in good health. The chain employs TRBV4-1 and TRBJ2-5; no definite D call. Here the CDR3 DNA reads TGCGCCAGCAGCCGGTCCCCACAAGAGACCCAGTACTTC. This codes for CASSRSPQETQYF.